The clone carrying this TCR beta chain was seen a few times. This entry comes from a study of beta chain features in type 1 diabetes. Once sorted, every population was more than 95% pure. V gave up 5 bases and J gave up 5 bases, with 10 bases separating them. This CDR3 comprises 11 residues. Looked up from germline, CDR1 is DFQATT and CDR2 is SNEGSKA (reference sequence). Reverse transcribing all isolated RNA meant expressed TCRB transcripts were sequenced. The assay was immunoSEQ multiplex PCR, and TCRdb's table has in-frame clones only and misses some. The repertoire consists of a few hundred thousand clones, with over 13% occurring once and the leading ten covering approximately 0.019%.

The V and J genes are TRBV20-1 and TRBJ2-7, with a tentative D call TRBD1 (5 bases). The clonotype was recovered from a young woman in good health. Sequences were obtained from naive CD4+ T cells from blood. CDR3 in DNA: TGCAGTGCTCTCAGGGTCCACGAGCAGTACTTC. Translating gives CSALRVHEQYF.